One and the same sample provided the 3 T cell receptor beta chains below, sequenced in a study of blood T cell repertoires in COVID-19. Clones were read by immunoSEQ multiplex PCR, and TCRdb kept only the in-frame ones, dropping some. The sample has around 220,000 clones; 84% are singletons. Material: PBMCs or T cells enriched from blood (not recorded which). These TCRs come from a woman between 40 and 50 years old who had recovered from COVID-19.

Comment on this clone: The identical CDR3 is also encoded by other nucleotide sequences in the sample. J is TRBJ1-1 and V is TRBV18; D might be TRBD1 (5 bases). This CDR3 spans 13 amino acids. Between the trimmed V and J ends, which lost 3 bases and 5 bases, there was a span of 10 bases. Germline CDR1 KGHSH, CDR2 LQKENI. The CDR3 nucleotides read TGTGCCAGCTCACCTCAGGGAGGAACTGAAGCTTTCTTT. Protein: CASSPQGGTEAFF.

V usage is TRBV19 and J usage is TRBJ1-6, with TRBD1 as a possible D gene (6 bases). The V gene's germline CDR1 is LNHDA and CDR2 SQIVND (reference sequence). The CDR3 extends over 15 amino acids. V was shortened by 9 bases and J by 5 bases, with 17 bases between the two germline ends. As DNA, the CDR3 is TGTGCCAGCAAGGGTATGGGGGCGGATAATTCACCCCTCCACTTT. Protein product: CASKGMGADNSPLHF.

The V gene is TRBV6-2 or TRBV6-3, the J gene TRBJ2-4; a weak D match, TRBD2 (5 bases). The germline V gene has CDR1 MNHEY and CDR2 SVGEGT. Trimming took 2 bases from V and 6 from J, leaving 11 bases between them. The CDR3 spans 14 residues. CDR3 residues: CASSYLGESNIQYF. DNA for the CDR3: TGTGCCAGCAGTTACCTCGGGGAGTCAAACATTCAGTACTTC.